Listed here are 4 T cell receptor beta chains from one sample, sequenced in a study of blood T cells in healthy people across ages. The authors ran a second PCR of about 6 to 11 cycles using a sample-barcoded 5' primer and a J-beta primer mix. Via MiXCR, TCRdb re-called the 5' RACE reads, giving one row per CDR3 protein. Here the sample spans about 1.4 million distinct CDR3 sequences, almost 60% being singletons. Sequencing was done on a sample of blood. The origin of the receptors is a man between 18 and 35 years old in good health.

The V gene is TRBV29-1, the J gene TRBJ2-7; 7 bases are a match to TRBD2. Per the germline V gene, CDR1 is SQVTM and CDR2 is ANQGSEA. The CDR3 consists of 12 residues. V lost 7 bases and J lost 3; bases outside the gene matches: 6. CDR3 loop: CSAGTSDYEQYF. The DNA for the CDR3 is TGCAGCGCCGGTACTAGCGACTACGAGCAGTACTTC.

The DNA of the CDR3 is TGTGCCAGCAGCCAGATAAACCAGGAGGGGCGAGGGGTAGATACGCAGTATTTT. It encodes CASSQINQEGRGVDTQYF. V usage is TRBV3-1 and J usage is TRBJ2-3; D perhaps matches TRBD2 (6 bases). Trimming removed 3 bases from V and 5 bases from J, with 24 bases in between. In germline, CDR1 is LGHDT, CDR2 YNNKEL (reference sequence). CDR3 size: 18 residues.

The chain uses TRBV5-1 and TRBJ2-5; the D gene is possibly TRBD1 (5 bases). CDR3 length: 15 residues. Trimming shortened V by 0 bases and J by 1 base, and 10 bases separated the two germline ends. Germline V gene lookup returns CDR1 SGHRS and CDR2 YFSETQ. This CDR3 reads CASSLGQIRQETQYF. The CDR3 coding sequence is TGCGCCAGCAGCTTGGGACAGATCCGCCAAGAGACCCAGTACTTC.

This clonotype was seen repeatedly, ten times or more. The rearrangement links TRBV29-1 to TRBJ1-2, with TRBD1 matching over 12 bases. The CDR3 contains 17 residues. J gave up 7 bases and V 4 bases, and 16 bases lay outside the gene matches. Germline CDR1 and CDR2: SQVTM and ANQGSEA. The CDR3 region is CSVVLGTGGLPTRGYTF. DNA of the CDR3: TGCAGCGTTGTATTAGGGACAGGGGGCCTCCCTACACGTGGCTACACCTTC.